Listed below are T cell receptor beta chains from one sample, sequenced in a study of human T cells and chemical hapten exposure. TCRdb redid the calling of the RACE reads with MiXCR, one entry per CDR3 protein. The profile covers 95,000 to 150,000 distinct CDR3 sequences, with around 10% appearing a single time and 2.4% taken by the ten largest. Sequencing was performed on whole blood, taken in connection with sensitization to the hapten diphenylcyclopropenone (DPC). These receptors originate from a woman in her forties or fifties with alopecia areata. Some clones in this sample may be carry-over from other donors' samples. CDR3s include the opening cysteine and the closing phenylalanine or tryptophan. A D gene is named only where the DNA matches it firmly. The listing skips clone size in some rows; elsewhere it reads once, few, many or a size class.

size,V,J,D,DNA,CDR3
once,TRBV2,TRBJ2-1,-,TGTGCCAGCGACTACGGGGGAACTTTTACGGGCAATGAGCAGTTCTTC,CASDYGGTFTGNEQFF
few,TRBV6-5,TRBJ1-1,-,TGTGCCAGCAGTACATCAGGGTGGGGGAACCTGGGCACTGAAGCTTTCTTT,CASSTSGWGNLGTEAFF
many,TRBV29-1,TRBJ1-6,-,TGCAGCGTTGATGGGGAACCCCTTCGGGTTTCACCCCTCCACTTT,CSVDGEPLRVSPLHF
-,TRBV2,TRBJ1-1,-,TGTGCCAGCAGTGACACAGGTGTCACTGAAGCTTTCTTT,CASSDTGVTEAFF
many,TRBV27,TRBJ2-1,TRBD2,TGTGCCAGCAGTTTAGCGGGAGTAGCCTACAATGAGCAGTTCTTC,CASSLAGVAYNEQFF
-,TRBV6-5,TRBJ1-6,-,TGTGCCAGCAGGTCGCCAGGGGAACAATCACCCCTCCACTTT,CASRSPGEQSPLHF
few,TRBV7-2,TRBJ2-4,-,TGTGCCAGCGGGTTAGAAGTGGGCATTCAGTACTTC,CASGLEVGIQYF
few,TRBV28,TRBJ1-1,-,TGTGCCAGCGGGGGAGAAGAGGGGCACACTGAAGCTTTCTTT,CASGGEEGHTEAFF
many,TRBV4-1,TRBJ1-1,-,TGCGCCAGCAGCGGGCAGGGAAGCATGAACACTGAAGCTTTCTTT,CASSGQGSMNTEAFF
few,TRBV7-3,TRBJ1-1,TRBD1,TGTGCCAGCAGCTTAAAAGACAGGGGGAACACTGAAGCTTTCTTT,CASSLKDRGNTEAFF
few,TRBV5-1,TRBJ2-1,TRBD2,TGCGCCAGTGGGACTAGCGGGAGACGGGGAAATGAGCAGTTCTTC,CASGTSGRRGNEQFF
-,TRBV2,TRBJ1-1,-,TGTGCCAGCAGTGCCGGAAGACAGGTTGGGGACACTGAAGCTTTCTTT,CASSAGRQVGDTEAFF
many,TRBV20-1,TRBJ2-7,TRBD1,TGCAGTGCTAGCGCGACAGGGGGTAGCTACGAGCAGTACTTC,CSASATGGSYEQYF
few,TRBV6-5,TRBJ1-3,-,TGTGCCAGCAGTTACCGGGACGGCTACTCTGGAAACACCATATATTTT,CASSYRDGYSGNTIYF
-,TRBV20-1,TRBJ1-5,-,TGCAGTGCCGACTCAGGGGGCAATCAGCCCCAGCATTTT,CSADSGGNQPQHF
few,TRBV12-3/TRBV12-4,TRBJ1-3,-,TGTGCCAGCAGTTCCGGAGGTGGGGACATCTCTGGAAACACCATATATTTT,CASSSGGGDISGNTIYF
few,TRBV6-2/TRBV6-3,TRBJ2-4,TRBD1,TGTGCCAGCAGTCCGGACAGGGAACTGGACATTCAGTACTTC,CASSPDRELDIQYF
-,TRBV29-1,TRBJ2-4,-,TGCAGCGTTGTTGGGGCTCCGGGGAACATTCAGTACTTC,CSVVGAPGNIQYF
few,TRBV2,TRBJ1-5,-,TGTGCCAGCAGTGAATCGCTTGTTGGAGCGAATCAGCCCCAGCATTTT,CASSESLVGANQPQHF
-,TRBV28,TRBJ2-7,-,TGTGCCAGCAGGCAGGACTCCTACGAGCAGTACTTC,CASRQDSYEQYF
-,TRBV6-5,TRBJ2-3,-,TGTGCCAGCAGTTACTCCCCCCTTGTAGGAACAGATACGCAGTATTTT,CASSYSPLVGTDTQYF
-,TRBV6-6,TRBJ2-3,-,TGTGCCAGCAGTGTCCATATCACAGATACGCAGTATTTT,CASSVHITDTQYF
few,TRBV7-2,TRBJ1-2,-,TGTGCCAGCAGCATCGACAGTTCCAACTATGGCTACACCTTC,CASSIDSSNYGYTF
-,TRBV20-1,TRBJ2-7,TRBD2,TGCAGTGCTAGCTCGACTAGCGGCTACGAGCAGTACTTC,CSASSTSGYEQYF
few,TRBV12-3/TRBV12-4,TRBJ1-5,-,TGTGCCAGCAGTTACGGGGCGCGGAGCAATCAGCCCCAGCATTTT,CASSYGARSNQPQHF
-,TRBV6-5,TRBJ2-2,-,TGTGCCAGCAGTTTGGACAGAAACACCGGGGAGCTGTTTTTT,CASSLDRNTGELFF
-,TRBV12-3/TRBV12-4,TRBJ1-1,-,TGTGAAAGAAGTTTAAGAAAAAAGAAAAATGAAGATTTATTT,CERSLRKKKNEDLF
-,TRBV3-1,TRBJ2-7,TRBD2,TGTGCCAGCAGCCAGGGAGGGCACAGCTCCTACGAGCAGTACTTC,CASSQGGHSSYEQYF
few,TRBV28,TRBJ2-7,-,TGTGCCAGCGTAGGTCCCGCCCAAGAGAGCTCCTACGAGCAGTACTTC,CASVGPAQESSYEQYF
many,TRBV19,TRBJ2-2,-,TGTGCCAGTAGTATTTACGACACCGGGGAGCTGTTTTTT,CASSIYDTGELFF
many,TRBV10-3,TRBJ2-6,TRBD1,TGTGCCATCACCACGGACAGGGCCTCTGGGGCCAACGTCCTGACTTTC,CAITTDRASGANVLTF
many,TRBV27,TRBJ1-6,-,TGTGCCAGCAGTTTGGAGCGGAATTCACCCCTCCACTTT,CASSLERNSPLHF
-,TRBV6-5,TRBJ2-3,-,TGTGCCAGCAGTTACTCGAACGACATGGGAGATACGCAGTATTTT,CASSYSNDMGDTQYF
-,TRBV6-1,TRBJ2-5,-,TGTGCCAGCAGTGAGTGGAACCAAGAGACCCAGTACTTC,CASSEWNQETQYF
many,TRBV29-1,TRBJ1-5,-,TGCAGCGTTCAGGACAATAGCAATCAGCCCCAGCATTTT,CSVQDNSNQPQHF
-,TRBV5-6,TRBJ1-5,-,TGTGCCAGCAGCCCTTGGGGAGGGGAGAACTCCCGGCCCCAGCATTTT,CASSPWGGENSRPQHF
-,TRBV5-1,TRBJ2-5,-,TGCGCCAGCAGCTTGGCAGCCGAAGAGACCCAGTACTTC,CASSLAAEETQYF
-,TRBV20-1,TRBJ2-5,-,TGCAGTGCTAGAGAAGTCTCGGCAGGGACCCAGTACTTC,CSAREVSAGTQYF
many,TRBV7-8,TRBJ2-7,-,TGTGCCAGCAGCTTAGCCCAGCGGAACTACGAGCAGTACTTC,CASSLAQRNYEQYF
many,TRBV2,TRBJ2-6,-,TGTGCCAGCAGTGATGGGAGACGTATAGCCTCTGGGGCCAACGTCCTGACTTTC,CASSDGRRIASGANVLTF
few,TRBV20-1,TRBJ2-7,-,TGCAGTGCGGACTCGGGACCGAGATCCTACGAGCAGTACTTC,CSADSGPRSYEQYF
-,TRBV28,TRBJ2-1,-,TGTGCCAGCAGCCTCCGGGGGTTGCCCTACAATGAGCAGTTCTTC,CASSLRGLPYNEQFF
few,TRBV13,TRBJ1-5,-,TGTGCCAGCAGTCATCAGAATCAGCCCCAGCATTTT,CASSHQNQPQHF
-,TRBV4-2,TRBJ1-1,TRBD1,TGTGCCAGCAGCCAAGATCGAACAGGGGAAACTGAAGCTTTCTTT,CASSQDRTGETEAFF
few,TRBV5-1,TRBJ1-1,TRBD1,TGCGCCAGCAGCCCCGGACAGGGTTGGAGGTTGGCTGAAGCTTTCTTT,CASSPGQGWRLAEAFF
once,TRBV7-9,TRBJ2-3,TRBD1,TGTGCCAGCGGGACAGGGGCCAGCACAGATACGCAGTATTTT,CASGTGASTDTQYF
once,TRBV20-1,TRBJ1-1,-,TGCAGTGCTAGAGGAAGAGGGCGGTGGGACACTGAAGCTTTCTTT,CSARGRGRWDTEAFF
-,TRBV7-9,TRBJ2-7,TRBD1,TGTGCCAGCAGCAAAGGGACAGGGGTTCCCTACGAGCAGTACTTC,CASSKGTGVPYEQYF
few,TRBV9,TRBJ2-1,-,TGTGCCAGCAGCAGAATGGGGAATGAGCAGTTCTTC,CASSRMGNEQFF
-,TRBV29-1,TRBJ1-1,-,TGCAGCGTGGATATCAGGGGCATGAACACTGAAGCTTTCTTT,CSVDIRGMNTEAFF
once,TRBV5-5,TRBJ1-5,TRBD1,TGTGCCAGCAGCCCCGGGACAGGGGACCAGAATCAGCCCCAGCATTTT,CASSPGTGDQNQPQHF
-,TRBV2,TRBJ2-7,-,TGTGCCAGCAGAGGCTCGACAGGCATCTCCTACGAGCAGTACTTC,CASRGSTGISYEQYF
many,TRBV20-1,TRBJ2-7,-,TGCAGTGCTCCGACCAGGGACTTTGCCTACGAGCAGTACTTC,CSAPTRDFAYEQYF
-,TRBV9,TRBJ2-5,TRBD2,TGTGCCAGCAGCGTAGGGCCAGCGGGGGCCCAAGAGACCCAGTACTTC,CASSVGPAGAQETQYF
-,TRBV5-1,TRBJ1-1,TRBD1,TGCGGCAGCAGCTTGATGGGACAGATGAACACTGAAGCTTTCTTT,CGSSLMGQMNTEAFF
many,TRBV29-1,TRBJ2-2,TRBD1,TGCAGCGCCGGGACAGGGTCAAACACCGGGGAGCTGTTTTTT,CSAGTGSNTGELFF
few,TRBV6-1,TRBJ1-2,TRBD1,TGTGCCTACGAGGGACAGGGGGAAACCTATGGCTACACCTTC,CAYEGQGETYGYTF